The 15 T cell receptor beta chains reported below all come from one sample, sequenced in a study of immune evolution from preneoplasia to lung adenocarcinoma. This table comes from immunoSEQ multiplex PCR, and its TCRdb copy is limited to in-frame clones, with some not included. The sample lists 10,000 to 12,000 clones, 75% to 85% occurring once. The specimen sequenced was FFPE minimally invasive lung adenocarcinoma tissue. These receptors came from a person aged 65 to 79 with lung adenocarcinoma.

By sample fraction, this clone is medium-sized. V gene TRBV19 combines with J gene TRBJ2-7; D is uncertain. The ends were cut back, 7 bases at V and 3 bases at J, with 16 bases in the middle. Germline CDR1 LNHDA, CDR2 SQIVND (reference sequence). The CDR3 has 14 amino acids. The CDR3 loop reads CASKLSTQGYEQYF. The CDR3 DNA is TGTGCCAGTAAGCTCTCGACCCAAGGCTACGAGCAGTACTTC.

The chain combines TRBV5-1 with TRBJ1-3, with 9 bases aligning to TRBD1. V shed 2 bases, J shed 3 bases, and the junction held 3 bases outside the gene matches. Germline V gene sequence: CDR1 SGHRS, CDR2 YFSETQ. CDR3 size: 15 residues. This CDR3 reads CASSLTGGNGNTIYF. CDR3 in DNA: TGCGCCAGCAGCTTAACAGGGGGCAATGGAAACACCATATATTTT.

In the case of this clone: A junction boundary mismatches the germline segment, possibly from a read error. V is TRBV7-9 and J is TRBJ1-4, with D hard to call. This CDR3 spans 13 amino acids. Per germline, CDR1 SEHNR and CDR2 FQNEAQ (reference sequence). CDR3 in amino acids: CASSSAGPMIGSF. Written as DNA, the CDR3 is TGTGCCAGCAGCAGTGCCGGGCCAATGATCGGTTCTTTT. The complete variable domain, with remaining parts taken from reference TRBV7-9 and TRBJ1-4, reads DTGVSQNPRHKITKRGQNVTFRCDPISEHNRLYWYRQTLGQGPEFLTYFQNEAQLEKSRLLSDRFSAERPKGSFSTLEIQRTEQGDSAMYLCASSSAGPMIGSFGSGTQLSVL.

This rearrangement joins TRBV7-9 to TRBJ1-1; 9 bases fit TRBD1. This CDR3 is built from 14 residues. CDR1 SEHNR and CDR2 FQNEAQ come from the germline V gene (reference sequence). V trimming: 3 bases; J trimming: 3 bases; junction bases outside the gene matches: 2. The CDR3 DNA follows: TGTGCCAGCAGCTTGGGACAGGGATACACTGAAGCTTTCTTT. Its translation: CASSLGQGYTEAFF.

The rearrangement uses TRBV30 and TRBJ1-6; 11 nucleotides agree with TRBD1. Looked up from germline, CDR1 is GTSNPN and CDR2 is SVGIG (reference sequence). The CDR3 contains 14 residues. The trim removed 7 bases at V and 9 bases at J, leaving 8 bases unmatched. CDR3 DNA: TGTGCCTCCATCCACGGGACAGGGGGTTCACCCCTCCACTTT. This gives the protein CASIHGTGGSPLHF.

The CDR3 loop is CASSRGTGATDTQYF. CDR3 nucleotide sequence: TGTGCCAGCAGTCGGGGAACAGGGGCCACAGATACGCAGTATTTT. The chain uses TRBV7-9 and TRBJ2-3, with 7 bases matching TRBD1. The CDR3 totals 15 residues. Germline V gene lookup returns CDR1 SEHNR and CDR2 FQNEAQ (reference sequence). Losses at the gene ends were 6 bases for V and 2 bases for J; bases not matched to a gene: 8. Using reference TRBV7-9 and TRBJ2-3 for the parts outside the CDR3, the full variable domain is DTGVSQNPRHKITKRGQNVTFRCDPISEHNRLYWYRQTLGQGPEFLTYFQNEAQLEKSRLLSDRFSAERPKGSFSTLEIQRTEQGDSAMYLCASSRGTGATDTQYFGPGTRLTVL.

The chain uses TRBV5-5 and TRBJ1-2; TRBD1 might be the D (5 bases). Trimming removed 3 bases at V and 4 bases at J, with 16 bases between. Per germline, CDR1 SGHKS and CDR2 YYEKEE (reference sequence). This CDR3 is built from 15 residues. CDR3 sequence: CASSWATGEGYGYTF. The CDR3 coding sequence is TGTGCCAGCAGCTGGGCGACGGGGGAGGGCTATGGCTACACCTTC.

This clone was recorded once. Other DNA sequences from this sample encode an identical CDR3 as well. The rearrangement uses TRBV6-4 and TRBJ1-1; D perhaps matches TRBD1 (5 bases). Germline values: CDR1 MRHNA, CDR2 SNTAGT. This CDR3 region has 13 residues. V gave up 6 bases and J gave up 0 bases, with 8 bases separating them. The chain's CDR3 is CASSVTVNTEAFF. CDR3 sequence (DNA): TGTGCCAGCAGCGTGACAGTGAACACTGAAGCTTTCTTT.

The rearrangement joins TRBV5-1 to TRBJ2-5; D call uncertain. Germline CDR1 is SGHRS and CDR2 is YFSETQ. The CDR3 spans 12 residues. Trimming stripped 2 bases from V and 1 base from J, with 3 bases between. The CDR3 sequence is CASSFLQETQYF. The CDR3 DNA sequence: TGCGCCAGCAGCTTCCTCCAAGAGACCCAGTACTTC.

V is TRBV9 and J is TRBJ1-2; 8 nucleotides line up with TRBD1. Germline lookup yields CDR1 SGDLS and CDR2 YYNGEE. The CDR3 has 15 residues. J gave up 3 bases and V 0 bases, and 4 bases lay outside the gene matches. The CDR3 DNA is TGTGCCAGCAGCGTAGGGCAGGGGGCTGACTATGGCTACACCTTC. The encoded protein is CASSVGQGADYGYTF.

This chain joins TRBV7-9 and TRBJ2-1; D call uncertain. This CDR3 contains 12 residues. Trimming took off 5 bases at V and 5 bases at J, with 7 bases between the two ends. Germline V gives CDR1 SEHNR, CDR2 FQNEAQ (reference sequence). The CDR3 nucleotides are TGTGCCAGCAGCCGGACGGACAATGAGCAGTTCTTC. It is translated as CASSRTDNEQFF.

This clone has only one observation. The V and J genes are TRBV30 and TRBJ1-4; D remains ambiguous. Germline V lookup: CDR1 GTSNPN, CDR2 SVGIG (reference sequence). Trimming cost V 1 base and J 7 bases, with 13 bases left between them. The CDR3 totals 14 residues. The CDR3 reads CAWSDELVGEKLFF. The CDR3 coding sequence is TGTGCCTGGAGTGACGAGTTGGTGGGTGAAAAACTGTTTTTT. Full variable domain (missing parts from reference TRBV30 and TRBJ1-4): SQTIHQWPATLVQPVGSPLSLECTVEGTSNPNLYWYRQAAGRGLQLLFYSVGIGQISSEVPQNLSASRPQDRQFILSSKKLLLSDSGFYLCAWSDELVGEKLFFGSGTQLSVL.

The chain joins TRBV11-2 to TRBJ1-2; the match to TRBD1 covers 7 bases. Germline V lookup: CDR1 SGHAT, CDR2 FQNNGV. The CDR3 loop spans 15 amino acids. The V segment lost 2 bases and the J segment 4 bases; nucleotides outside the gene matches: 7. CDR3 sequence reads: CASSLSTGVGYGYTF. In DNA form, the CDR3 reads TGTGCCAGCAGCTTAAGTACAGGGGTTGGCTATGGCTACACCTTC.

This sequence joins TRBV7-2 and TRBJ2-3, with 7 bases aligning to TRBD2. Germline CDR1 SGHTA, CDR2 FQGNSA. V gave up 1 base and J gave up 2 bases; unmatched junction bases: 6. This CDR3 contains 16 residues. The CDR3: CASSLVRGVNTDTQYF. The CDR3 bases are TGTGCCAGCAGCTTAGTCCGGGGGGTGAACACAGATACGCAGTATTTT.

V gene TRBV6-1 combines with J gene TRBJ1-2; no clear D gene. The germline gives CDR1 MNHNS, CDR2 SASEGT. Trimming pared 7 bases from V and 2 bases from J, leaving 11 bases between. CDR3 size: 13 residues. CDR3 region: CASTLDGNYGYTF. The CDR3 nucleotides read TGTGCCAGCACCTTAGACGGCAACTATGGCTACACCTTC.